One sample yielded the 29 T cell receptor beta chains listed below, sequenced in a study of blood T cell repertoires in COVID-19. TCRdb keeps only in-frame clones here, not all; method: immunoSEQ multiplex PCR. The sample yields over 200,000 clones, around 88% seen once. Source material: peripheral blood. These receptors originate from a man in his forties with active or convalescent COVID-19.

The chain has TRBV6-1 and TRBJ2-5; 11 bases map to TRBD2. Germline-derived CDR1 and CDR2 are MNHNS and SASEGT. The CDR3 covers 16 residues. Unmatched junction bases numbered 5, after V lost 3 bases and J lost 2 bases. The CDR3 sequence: CASSDGLAGGQETQYF. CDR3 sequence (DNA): TGTGCCAGCAGTGATGGGTTAGCGGGGGGGCAAGAGACCCAGTACTTC.

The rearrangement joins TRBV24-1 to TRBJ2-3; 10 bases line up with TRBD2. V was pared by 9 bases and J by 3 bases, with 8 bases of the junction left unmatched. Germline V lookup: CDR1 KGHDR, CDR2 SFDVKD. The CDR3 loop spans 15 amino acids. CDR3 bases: TGTGCCACCGCATCTTTAGCGGGGGGTACAGATACGCAGTATTTT. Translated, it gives CATASLAGGTDTQYF.

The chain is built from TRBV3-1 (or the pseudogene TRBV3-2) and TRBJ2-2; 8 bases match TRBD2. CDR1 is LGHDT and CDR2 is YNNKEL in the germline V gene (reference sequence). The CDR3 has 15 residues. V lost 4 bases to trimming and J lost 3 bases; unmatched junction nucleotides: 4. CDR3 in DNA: TGTGCCAGCAGCCCCGCCGGGAGGGACACCGGGGAGCTGTTTTTT. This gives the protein CASSPAGRDTGELFF.

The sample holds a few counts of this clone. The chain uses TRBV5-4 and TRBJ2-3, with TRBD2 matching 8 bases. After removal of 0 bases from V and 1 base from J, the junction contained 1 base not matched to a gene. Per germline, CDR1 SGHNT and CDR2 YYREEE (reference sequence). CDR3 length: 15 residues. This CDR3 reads CASSLELAGTDTQYF. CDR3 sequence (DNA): TGTGCCAGCAGCTTGGAACTAGCGGGCACAGATACGCAGTATTTT.

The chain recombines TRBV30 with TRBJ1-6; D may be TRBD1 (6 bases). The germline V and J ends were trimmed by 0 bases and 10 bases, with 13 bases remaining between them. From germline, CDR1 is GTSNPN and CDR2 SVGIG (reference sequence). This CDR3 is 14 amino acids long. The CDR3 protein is CAWSVVGGNSPLHF. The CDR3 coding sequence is TGTGCCTGGAGTGTTGTAGGGGGTAACTCACCCCTCCACTTT.

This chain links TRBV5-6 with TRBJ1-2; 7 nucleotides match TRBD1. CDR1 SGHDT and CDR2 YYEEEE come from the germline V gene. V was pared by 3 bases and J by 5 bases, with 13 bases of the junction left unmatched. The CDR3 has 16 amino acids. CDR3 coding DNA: TGTGCCAGCAGCTGGCGCCGAGGCAGGGGGTCGTATGGCTACACCTTC. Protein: CASSWRRGRGSYGYTF.

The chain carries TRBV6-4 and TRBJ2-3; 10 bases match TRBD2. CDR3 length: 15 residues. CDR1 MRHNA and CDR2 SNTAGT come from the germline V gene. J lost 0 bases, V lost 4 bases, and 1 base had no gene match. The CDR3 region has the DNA TGTGCCAGCAGTGTGACTAGCGGGAGCACAGATACGCAGTATTTT. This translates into CASSVTSGSTDTQYF.

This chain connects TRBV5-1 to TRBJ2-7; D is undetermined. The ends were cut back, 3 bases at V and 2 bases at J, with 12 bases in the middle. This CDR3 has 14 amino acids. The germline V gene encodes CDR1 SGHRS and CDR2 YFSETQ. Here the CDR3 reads CASSSTGSPYEQYF. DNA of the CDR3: TGCGCCAGCAGCTCTACCGGGTCTCCCTACGAGCAGTACTTC.

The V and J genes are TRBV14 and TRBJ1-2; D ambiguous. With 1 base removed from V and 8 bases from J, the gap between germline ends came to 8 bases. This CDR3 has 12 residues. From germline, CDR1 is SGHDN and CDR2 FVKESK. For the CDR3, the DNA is TGTGCCAGCAGCCAAGGGAGAGCCGGCTACACCTTC. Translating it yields CASSQGRAGYTF.

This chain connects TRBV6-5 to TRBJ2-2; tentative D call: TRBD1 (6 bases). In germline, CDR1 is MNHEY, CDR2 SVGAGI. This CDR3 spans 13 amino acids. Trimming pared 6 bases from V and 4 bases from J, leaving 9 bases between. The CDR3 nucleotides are TGTGCCAGCAGGGTAGGGGGCACCGGGGAGCTGTTTTTT. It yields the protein CASRVGGTGELFF.

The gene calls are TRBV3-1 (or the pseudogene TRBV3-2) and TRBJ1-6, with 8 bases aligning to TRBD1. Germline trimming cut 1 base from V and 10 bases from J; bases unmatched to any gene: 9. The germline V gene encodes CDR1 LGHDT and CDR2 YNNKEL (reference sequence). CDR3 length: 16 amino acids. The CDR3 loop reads CASSQATGGLDSPLHF. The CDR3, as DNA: TGTGCCAGCAGCCAAGCTACAGGGGGACTTGACTCACCCCTCCACTTT.

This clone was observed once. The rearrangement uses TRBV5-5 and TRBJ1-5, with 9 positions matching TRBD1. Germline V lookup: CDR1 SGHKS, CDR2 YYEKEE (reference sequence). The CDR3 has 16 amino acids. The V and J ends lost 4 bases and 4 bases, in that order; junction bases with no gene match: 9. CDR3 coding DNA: TGTGCCAGCAGCGCTAGTCACAGGGGGCTTAATCAGCCCCAGCATTTT. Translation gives CASSASHRGLNQPQHF.

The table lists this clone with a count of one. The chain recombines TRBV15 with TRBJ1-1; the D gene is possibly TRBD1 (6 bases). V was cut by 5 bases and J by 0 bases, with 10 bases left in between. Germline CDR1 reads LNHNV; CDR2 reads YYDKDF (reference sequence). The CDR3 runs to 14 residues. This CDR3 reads CATSLQGMNTEAFF. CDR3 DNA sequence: TGTGCCACCAGCCTACAGGGAATGAACACTGAAGCTTTCTTT.

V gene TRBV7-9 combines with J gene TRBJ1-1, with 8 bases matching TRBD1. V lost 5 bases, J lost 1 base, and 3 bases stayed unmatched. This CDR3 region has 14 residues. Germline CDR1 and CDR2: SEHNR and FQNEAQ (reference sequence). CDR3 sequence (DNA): TGTGCCAGCAGCCCGACAGGGGCGAACACTGAAGCTTTCTTT. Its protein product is CASSPTGANTEAFF.

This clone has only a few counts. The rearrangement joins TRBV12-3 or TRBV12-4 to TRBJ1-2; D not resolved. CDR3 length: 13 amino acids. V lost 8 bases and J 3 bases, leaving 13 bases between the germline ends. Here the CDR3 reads CASRKTSDYGYTF. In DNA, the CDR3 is TGTGCCAGCCGGAAAACAAGCGACTATGGCTACACCTTC.

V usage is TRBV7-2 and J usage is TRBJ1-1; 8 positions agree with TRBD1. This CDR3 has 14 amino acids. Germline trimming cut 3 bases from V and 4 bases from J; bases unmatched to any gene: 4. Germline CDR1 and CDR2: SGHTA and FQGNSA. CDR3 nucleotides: TGTGCCAGCAGCTTCACAGGGGGAGGCACTGAAGCTTTCTTT. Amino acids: CASSFTGGGTEAFF.

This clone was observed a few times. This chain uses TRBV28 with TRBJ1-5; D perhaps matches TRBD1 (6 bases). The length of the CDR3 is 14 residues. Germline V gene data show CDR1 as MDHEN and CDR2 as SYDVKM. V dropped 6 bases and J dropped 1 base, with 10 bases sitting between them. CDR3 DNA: TGTGCCAGCAGCCCAGGGGCCAGCAATCAGCCCCAGCATTTT. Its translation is CASSPGASNQPQHF.

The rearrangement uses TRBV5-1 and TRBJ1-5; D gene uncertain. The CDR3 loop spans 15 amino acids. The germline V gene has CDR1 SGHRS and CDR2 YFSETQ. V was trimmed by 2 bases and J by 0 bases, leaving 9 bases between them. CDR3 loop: CASSLGGYSNQPQHF. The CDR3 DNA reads TGCGCCAGCAGCTTAGGCGGTTATAGCAATCAGCCCCAGCATTTT.

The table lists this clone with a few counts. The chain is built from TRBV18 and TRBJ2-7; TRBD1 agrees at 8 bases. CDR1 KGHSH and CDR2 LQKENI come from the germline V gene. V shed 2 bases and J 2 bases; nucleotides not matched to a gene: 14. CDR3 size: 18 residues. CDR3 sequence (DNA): TGTGCCAGCTCACCATTCGGACAGGGACCCTCACATGCCTACGAGCAGTACTTC. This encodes CASSPFGQGPSHAYEQYF.

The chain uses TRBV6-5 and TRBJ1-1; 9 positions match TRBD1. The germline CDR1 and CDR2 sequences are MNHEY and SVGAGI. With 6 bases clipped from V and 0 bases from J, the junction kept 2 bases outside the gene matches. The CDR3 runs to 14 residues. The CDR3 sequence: CASRGTGLNTEAFF. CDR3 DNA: TGTGCCAGCAGGGGGACAGGGTTGAACACTGAAGCTTTCTTT.

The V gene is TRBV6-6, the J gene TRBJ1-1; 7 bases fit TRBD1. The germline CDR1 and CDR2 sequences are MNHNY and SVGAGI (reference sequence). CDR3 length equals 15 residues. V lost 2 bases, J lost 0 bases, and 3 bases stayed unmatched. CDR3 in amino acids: CASSYGTAMNTEAFF. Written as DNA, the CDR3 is TGTGCCAGCAGTTACGGGACAGCAATGAACACTGAAGCTTTCTTT.

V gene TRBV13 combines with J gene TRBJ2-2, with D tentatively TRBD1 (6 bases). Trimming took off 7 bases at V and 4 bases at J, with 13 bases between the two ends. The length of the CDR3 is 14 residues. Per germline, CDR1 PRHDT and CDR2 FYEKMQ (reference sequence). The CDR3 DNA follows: TGTGCCAGCACAGGGGCCCGACCCACCGGGGAGCTGTTTTTT. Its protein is CASTGARPTGELFF.

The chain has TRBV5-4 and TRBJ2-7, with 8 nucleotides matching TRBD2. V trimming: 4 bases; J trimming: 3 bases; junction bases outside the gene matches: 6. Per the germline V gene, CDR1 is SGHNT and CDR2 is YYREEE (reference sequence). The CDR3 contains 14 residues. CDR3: CASSPGLGDYEQYF. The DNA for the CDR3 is TGTGCCAGCAGCCCGGGACTAGGGGACTACGAGCAGTACTTC.

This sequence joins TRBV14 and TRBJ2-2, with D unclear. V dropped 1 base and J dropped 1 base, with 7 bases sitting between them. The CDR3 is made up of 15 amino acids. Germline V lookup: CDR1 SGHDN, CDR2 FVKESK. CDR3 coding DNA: TGTGCCAGCAGCCAAGGGCTCATGAACACCGGGGAGCTGTTTTTT. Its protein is CASSQGLMNTGELFF. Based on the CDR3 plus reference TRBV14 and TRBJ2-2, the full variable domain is EAGVTQFPSHSVIEKGQTVTLRCDPISGHDNLYWYRRVMGKEIKFLLHFVKESKQDESGMPNNRFLAERTGGTYSTLKVQPAELEDSGVYFCASSQGLMNTGELFFGEGSRLTVL.

CDR3 in DNA: TGTGCTGTGAGGGGGCAGGGGGGCAATCAGCCCCAGCATTTT. Residues: CAVRGQGGNQPQHF. The V call is TRBV2, the J call TRBJ1-5; 7 bases are a match to TRBD1. Germline V gives CDR1 SNHLY, CDR2 FYNNEI. This CDR3 is built from 14 residues.

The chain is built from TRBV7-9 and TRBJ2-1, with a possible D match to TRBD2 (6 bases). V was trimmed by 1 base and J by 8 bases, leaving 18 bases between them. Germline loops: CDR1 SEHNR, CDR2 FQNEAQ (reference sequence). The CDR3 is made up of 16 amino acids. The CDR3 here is CASSLGAGLSSDEQFF. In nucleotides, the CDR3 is TGTGCCAGCAGCTTAGGGGCGGGGCTATCTTCAGATGAGCAGTTCTTC. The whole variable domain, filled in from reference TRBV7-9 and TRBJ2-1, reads DTGVSQNPRHKITKRGQNVTFRCDPISEHNRLYWYRQTLGQGPEFLTYFQNEAQLEKSRLLSDRFSAERPKGSFSTLEIQRTEQGDSAMYLCASSLGAGLSSDEQFFGPGTRLTVL.

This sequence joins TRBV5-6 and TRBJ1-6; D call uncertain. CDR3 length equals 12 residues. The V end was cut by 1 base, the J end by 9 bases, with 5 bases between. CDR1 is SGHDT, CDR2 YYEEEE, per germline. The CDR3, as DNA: TGTGCCAGCAGCTTGTCTTCTTCACCCCTCCACTTT. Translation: CASSLSSSPLHF. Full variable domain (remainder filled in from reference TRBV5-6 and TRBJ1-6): DAGVTQSPTHLIKTRGQQVTLRCSPKSGHDTVSWYQQALGQGPQFIFQYYEEEERQRGNFPDRFSGHQFPNYSSELNVNALLLGDSALYLCASSLSSSPLHFGNGTRLTVT.

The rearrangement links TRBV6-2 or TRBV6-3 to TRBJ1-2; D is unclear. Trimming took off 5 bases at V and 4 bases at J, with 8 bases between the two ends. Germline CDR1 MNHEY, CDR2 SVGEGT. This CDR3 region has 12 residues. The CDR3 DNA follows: TGTGCCAGCAGTGAGGTGCGCTATGGCTACACCTTC. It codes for CASSEVRYGYTF.

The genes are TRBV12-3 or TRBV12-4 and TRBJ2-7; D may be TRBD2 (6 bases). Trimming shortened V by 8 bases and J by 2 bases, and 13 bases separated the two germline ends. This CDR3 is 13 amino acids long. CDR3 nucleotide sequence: TGTGCCAGCGGGGACTCCGGGCCCTACGAGCAGTACTTC. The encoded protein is CASGDSGPYEQYF.